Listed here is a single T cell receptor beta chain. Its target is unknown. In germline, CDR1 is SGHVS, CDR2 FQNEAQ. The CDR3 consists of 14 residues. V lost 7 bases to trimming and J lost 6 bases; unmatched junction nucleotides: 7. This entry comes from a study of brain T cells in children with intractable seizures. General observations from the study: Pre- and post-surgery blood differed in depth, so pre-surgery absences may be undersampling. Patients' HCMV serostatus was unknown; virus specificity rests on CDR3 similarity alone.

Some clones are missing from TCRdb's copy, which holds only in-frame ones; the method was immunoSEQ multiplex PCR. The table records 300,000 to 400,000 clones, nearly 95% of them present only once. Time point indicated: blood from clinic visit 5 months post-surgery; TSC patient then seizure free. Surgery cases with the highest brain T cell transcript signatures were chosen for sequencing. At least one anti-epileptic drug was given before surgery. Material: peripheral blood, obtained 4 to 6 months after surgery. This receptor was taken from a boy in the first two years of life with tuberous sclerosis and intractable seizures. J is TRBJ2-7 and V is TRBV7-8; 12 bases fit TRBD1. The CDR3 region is CASKRGQGAREQYF. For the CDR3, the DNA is TGTGCCAGCAAACGGGGACAGGGGGCGCGCGAGCAGTACTTC.